This T cell receptor beta chain originates from a study of glioma-infiltrating T cells after dendritic cell vaccination. About the study: At biweekly intervals, patients got three intradermal dendritic cell vaccine injections.

Amplification used 60 V beta primers and 13 J beta primers. Method: immunoSEQ multiplex PCR; TCRdb's copy keeps in-frame clones and lacks some. The repertoire holds just over 95,000 clones, with about 79% as singletons. The CDR3 is 15 amino acids. CDR1 and CDR2 from the germline V gene are SGHAT and FQNNGV. V lost 5 bases and J lost 1, with 12 bases in between. Sample: blood, taken before dendritic cell vaccination. This clonotype was sampled from a human donor with glioblastoma. The rearrangement uses TRBV11-2 and TRBJ2-1; a possible D gene is TRBD2 (5 bases). This chain's CDR3 is CASSPGVGSYNEQFF. CDR3 coding DNA: TGTGCCAGCAGCCCCGGGGTGGGGTCCTACAATGAGCAGTTCTTC. The variable domain in full, with the rest retrieved from reference TRBV11-2 and TRBJ2-1, is EAGVAQSPRYKIIEKRQSVAFWCNPISGHATLYWYQQILGQGPKLLIQFQNNGVVDDSQLPKDRFSAERLKGVDSTLKIQPAKLEDSAVYLCASSPGVGSYNEQFFGPGTRLTVL.